The 14 T cell receptor beta chains below all came from one sample that was sequenced in a study of T cell repertoires in cytomegalovirus infection. In TCRdb, the reads were re-called with MiXCR into one record per CDR3 protein. The sample shows 200,000 to 250,000 distinct CDR3 sequences, 9% to 15% of them seen only once. Sequencing input: PBMCs. The receptors were sampled from a human donor in good health (CMV status not recorded). Some clones in this sample may be carry-over from other donors' samples.

A note on this clonotype: A much larger clone differs by one base, so this may be a read error. V gene TRBV6-8 combines with J gene TRBJ2-7; maybe TRBD2 (5 bases). The germline V gene has CDR1 MNHGY and CDR2 SAAAGT. This CDR3 has 13 residues. The CDR3 reads CANSSGKNYEQYF. CDR3 in DNA: TGTGCCAACAGTTCCGGGAAAAACTACGAGCAGTACTTC.

This clonotype was found many times. The rearrangement links TRBV7-2 to TRBJ2-1; 12 bases match TRBD2. The CDR3 extends over 14 amino acids. Germline values: CDR1 SGHTA, CDR2 FQGNSA. The junction had 9 bases not matched to a gene; V was cut back by 10 bases and J by 8 bases. In DNA, the CDR3 is TGTGCCAAATCCCTAGCGGGGGGGTCTGATGAGCAGTTCTTC. This translates into CAKSLAGGSDEQFF.

This clonotype was picked up many times. The rearrangement uses TRBV7-3 and TRBJ1-1; D is possibly TRBD1 (6 bases). Trimming shortened V by 3 bases and J by 2 bases, and 10 bases separated the two germline ends. The CDR3 sequence is 14 residues long. CDR1 is SGHTA and CDR2 is FQGTGA in the germline V gene. As DNA, the CDR3 is TGTGCCAGCAGCTTCGAGGGGGATAACACTGAAGCTTTCTTT. Its protein is CASSFEGDNTEAFF.

The gene calls are TRBV5-6 and TRBJ1-5, with D uncertain. Germline V gene data show CDR1 as SGHDT and CDR2 as YYEEEE. The CDR3 loop spans 15 amino acids. V lost 4 bases and J 4 bases, leaving 15 bases between the germline ends. CDR3 sequence (DNA): TGTGCCAGCAGCCCCGGTCCCTCCGAGAATCAGCCCCAGCATTTT. This gives the protein CASSPGPSENQPQHF.

CDR3 residues: CSASRRVGNQPQHF. DNA for the CDR3: TGCAGTGCTAGTCGCAGGGTGGGCAATCAGCCCCAGCATTTT. The chain employs TRBV20-1 and TRBJ1-5; possible D gene TRBD1, 5 bases. With 3 bases removed from V and 2 bases from J, the gap between germline ends came to 11 bases. This CDR3 region has 14 residues. Germline V lookup: CDR1 DFQATT, CDR2 SNEGSKA (reference sequence).

V usage is TRBV11-3 and J usage is TRBJ2-6; the D call may be TRBD1 or TRBD2 (6 bases each). With 5 bases removed from V and 2 bases from J, the gap between germline ends came to 10 bases. CDR1 SGHNT and CDR2 YENEEA come from the germline V gene. The CDR3 sequence is 15 residues long. CDR3 sequence reads: CASSPRGPGANVLTF. CDR3 in DNA: TGTGCCAGCAGCCCCCGGGGGCCTGGGGCCAACGTCCTGACTTTC.

Within the sample, this clonotype is medium-sized. The rearrangement joins TRBV7-9 to TRBJ1-1; D unclear. Trimming removed 3 bases from V and 2 bases from J, with 10 bases in between. The germline V gene encodes CDR1 SEHNR and CDR2 FQNEAQ (reference sequence). CDR3 length: 14 residues. The CDR3 reads CASSFGGFNTEAFF. Written as DNA, the CDR3 is TGTGCCAGCAGCTTCGGAGGGTTCAACACTGAAGCTTTCTTT.

DNA of the CDR3: TGTGCCATCAGTGCCGGGGGGAGGAATTCACCCCTCCACTTT. Translating gives CAISAGGRNSPLHF. The chain employs TRBV10-3 and TRBJ1-6; a weak D match, TRBD1 (5 bases). The CDR3 is 14 residues long. V lost 4 bases and J lost 7, with 11 bases in between. Germline CDR1 ENHRY, CDR2 SYGVKD.

The sample holds many counts of this clonotype. V usage is TRBV7-3 and J usage is TRBJ2-5, with no clear D. In germline, CDR1 is SGHTA, CDR2 FQGTGA. The CDR3 consists of 14 residues. Trimming shortened V by 5 bases and J by 0 bases, and 10 bases separated the two germline ends. CDR3 region: CASSPGANQETQYF. The CDR3 coding sequence is TGTGCCAGCAGCCCCGGAGCGAACCAAGAGACCCAGTACTTC. Using reference TRBV7-3 and TRBJ2-5 for the parts outside the CDR3, the full variable domain is GAGVSQTPSNKVTEKGKYVELRCDPISGHTALYWYRQSLGQGPEFLIYFQGTGAADDSGLPNDRFFAVRPEGSVSTLKIQRTERGDSAVYLCASSPGANQETQYFGPGTRLLVL.

This chain's CDR3 is CASSLDLRRTSGTDTQYF. In nucleotides, the CDR3 is TGTGCCAGCAGCTTGGATTTACGTCGGACTAGCGGCACAGATACGCAGTATTTT. The chain employs TRBV5-6 and TRBJ2-3; TRBD2 matches 9 bases. Trimming cost V 0 bases and J 1 base; bases outside gene matches: 9. This CDR3 contains 18 residues. The germline gives CDR1 SGHDT, CDR2 YYEEEE. Drawing the rest from reference TRBV5-6 and TRBJ2-3, the complete variable domain is DAGVTQSPTHLIKTRGQQVTLRCSPKSGHDTVSWYQQALGQGPQFIFQYYEEEERQRGNFPDRFSGHQFPNYSSELNVNALLLGDSALYLCASSLDLRRTSGTDTQYFGPGTRLTVL.

This clonotype was observed many times. The chain links TRBV7-2 to TRBJ1-5; 7 bases agree with TRBD1. After removal of 4 bases from V and 6 bases from J, the junction contained 15 bases not matched to a gene. Per germline, CDR1 SGHTA and CDR2 FQGNSA. The CDR3 covers 17 residues. The CDR3 spells CASSSGPGQASGQPQHF. Here the CDR3 DNA reads TGTGCCAGCAGCTCCGGCCCCGGACAGGCTTCGGGTCAGCCCCAGCATTTT. Drawing the rest from reference TRBV7-2 and TRBJ1-5, the complete variable domain is GAGVSQSPSNKVTEKGKDVELRCDPISGHTALYWYRQSLGQGLEFLIYFQGNSAPDKSGLPSDRFSAERTGGSVSTLTIQRTQQEDSAVYLCASSSGPGQASGQPQHFGDGTRLSIL.

Ten or more counts support this clonotype. CDR3 nucleotides: TGCGCCAGCAGCCAAGATTCAGGGACCTACGAGCAGTACTTC. Translation gives CASSQDSGTYEQYF. This chain links TRBV4-3 with TRBJ2-7; possibly TRBD1 for D (5 bases). Germline V gene sequence: CDR1 LGHNA, CDR2 YSLEER. V was trimmed by 0 bases and J by 2 bases, leaving 8 bases between them. The CDR3 runs 14 residues.

This clonotype was counted a few times. This chain joins TRBV7-8 and TRBJ2-7, with unresolved D. The V and J ends lost 8 bases and 0 bases respectively, with 14 bases between them. The germline gives CDR1 SGHVS, CDR2 FQNEAQ. This CDR3 has 14 residues. The CDR3, as DNA: TGTGCCAGCGGAAGACGATCTAGCTCCTACGAGCAGTACTTC. Amino acids: CASGRRSSSYEQYF. Together with reference TRBV7-8 and TRBJ2-7, the CDR3 gives the full variable domain: GAGVSQSPRYKVAKRGQDVALRCDPISGHVSLFWYQQALGQGPEFLTYFQNEAQLDKSGLPSDRFFAERPEGSVSTLKIQRTQQEDSAVYLCASGRRSSSYEQYFGPGTRLTVT.

This clonotype showed up just a few times. The genes are TRBV7-2 and TRBJ2-2; 13 bases are shared with TRBD2. Germline V gives CDR1 SGHTA, CDR2 FQGNSA. There are 16 residues in the CDR3. V lost 4 bases and J lost 7; bases outside the gene matches: 6. The DNA of the CDR3 is TGTGCCAGCAGCTCCGGGACTAGCGGGACCGGCGGGGAGCTGTTTTTT. Translating it yields CASSSGTSGTGGELFF.